This is a list of T cell receptor beta chains from one sample in a study of CD8 T cells in ankylosing spondylitis. In TCRdb, the 5' RACE reads were re-called with MiXCR into one record per CDR3 protein. The sample holds 150,000 to 200,000 distinct CDR3 sequences, 11% seen once. Sample: blood, either unsorted or a sorted T cell fraction (not recorded which). These receptors were taken from a male donor with ankylosing spondylitis or in good health (not recorded which). CDR3s include the opening cysteine and the closing phenylalanine or tryptophan. The order of the fields is D gene, J gene, V gene, CDR3 protein. D genes are given only for firm matches.

d_call: TRBD1
j_call: TRBJ1-5
v_call: TRBV7-9
cdr3_aa: CASSLDRGPDQPQHF

d_call: -
j_call: TRBJ1-4
v_call: TRBV5-4
cdr3_aa: CASSVPGHGNEKLFF

d_call: -
j_call: TRBJ2-3
v_call: TRBV24-1
cdr3_aa: CAPSLGGRTDTQYF

d_call: -
j_call: TRBJ2-6
v_call: TRBV6-1
cdr3_aa: CASSEGFGSSGANVLTF

d_call: -
j_call: TRBJ2-7
v_call: TRBV10-3
cdr3_aa: CAISDPRDLPYEQYF

d_call: -
j_call: TRBJ2-5
v_call: TRBV2
cdr3_aa: CASRALNLGQETQYF

d_call: -
j_call: TRBJ2-1
v_call: TRBV29-1
cdr3_aa: CSANGATIIYNEQFF

d_call: -
j_call: TRBJ2-1
v_call: TRBV29-1
cdr3_aa: CSVVKGESEQFF

d_call: TRBD2
j_call: TRBJ2-6
v_call: TRBV18
cdr3_aa: CASSAGTSGYSGANVLTF

d_call: TRBD1
j_call: TRBJ1-4
v_call: TRBV7-2
cdr3_aa: CASSLGGLGQANEKLFF

d_call: -
j_call: TRBJ1-4
v_call: TRBV20-1
cdr3_aa: CSARDQRALGGFNEKLFF

d_call: -
j_call: TRBJ1-2
v_call: TRBV27
cdr3_aa: CASSSAGLYYGYTF

d_call: -
j_call: TRBJ2-1
v_call: TRBV7-8
cdr3_aa: CASRRSLASYNEQFF

d_call: -
j_call: TRBJ1-3
v_call: TRBV12-3/TRBV12-4
cdr3_aa: CASSFYQALSGNTIYF

d_call: -
j_call: TRBJ1-1
v_call: TRBV11-3
cdr3_aa: CASSLDADTEAFF

d_call: TRBD1
j_call: TRBJ2-7
v_call: TRBV5-1
cdr3_aa: CASSGQGIEQYF

d_call: TRBD1
j_call: TRBJ2-1
v_call: TRBV12-3/TRBV12-4
cdr3_aa: CASSSSGTGGGEQFF

d_call: TRBD2
j_call: TRBJ2-2
v_call: TRBV18
cdr3_aa: CASSIGTSRAGELFF

d_call: -
j_call: TRBJ2-3
v_call: TRBV11-2
cdr3_aa: CASSLGVAPAGDTQYF

d_call: TRBD1
j_call: TRBJ2-1
v_call: TRBV10-1
cdr3_aa: CASSESGTGRNEQFF

d_call: -
j_call: TRBJ1-6
v_call: TRBV6-1
cdr3_aa: CASSPPPAGRYNSPLHF

d_call: -
j_call: TRBJ1-2
v_call: TRBV7-9
cdr3_aa: CASSDRNYGYTF

d_call: TRBD2
j_call: TRBJ2-7
v_call: TRBV5-1
cdr3_aa: CASSWTGGSHEQYF

d_call: -
j_call: TRBJ1-2
v_call: TRBV12-3/TRBV12-4
cdr3_aa: CASSYGSPYGYTF

d_call: TRBD1
j_call: TRBJ2-1
v_call: TRBV24-1
cdr3_aa: CATSEGRGLDDEQFF

d_call: TRBD2
j_call: TRBJ2-5
v_call: TRBV9
cdr3_aa: CASSVGGDQETQYF

d_call: -
j_call: TRBJ2-2
v_call: TRBV20-1
cdr3_aa: CSARDWSNTGELFF

d_call: -
j_call: TRBJ1-5
v_call: TRBV12-3/TRBV12-4
cdr3_aa: CASRRDGNQPQHF

d_call: -
j_call: TRBJ1-5
v_call: TRBV7-8
cdr3_aa: CASSRQGSVQPQHF

d_call: -
j_call: TRBJ1-3
v_call: TRBV12-3/TRBV12-4
cdr3_aa: CASRPPGNTIYF

d_call: -
j_call: TRBJ2-1
v_call: TRBV20-1
cdr3_aa: CSAISGQVDEQFF

d_call: TRBD1
j_call: TRBJ1-4
v_call: TRBV5-1
cdr3_aa: CASSLGQGDLSEKLFF

d_call: -
j_call: TRBJ2-3
v_call: TRBV10-2
cdr3_aa: CASKGQGLGDTQYF

d_call: -
j_call: TRBJ2-7
v_call: TRBV7-2
cdr3_aa: CATGREHEQYF

d_call: -
j_call: TRBJ2-3
v_call: TRBV29-1
cdr3_aa: CSVAPNTDTQYF

d_call: -
j_call: TRBJ1-2
v_call: TRBV29-1
cdr3_aa: CSVGQADGYTF

d_call: -
j_call: TRBJ2-5
v_call: TRBV11-2
cdr3_aa: CASSSNTWQGPQETQYF

d_call: -
j_call: TRBJ2-5
v_call: TRBV27
cdr3_aa: CASSLLGGRRRGKGETQYF

d_call: -
j_call: TRBJ2-3
v_call: TRBV5-1
cdr3_aa: CASNKNSAGTDTQYF

d_call: TRBD1
j_call: TRBJ1-6
v_call: TRBV12-3/TRBV12-4
cdr3_aa: CASTLDREKYNSPLHF

d_call: -
j_call: TRBJ2-3
v_call: TRBV20-1
cdr3_aa: CSAIGGGELDTQYF

d_call: TRBD2
j_call: TRBJ2-7
v_call: TRBV11-2
cdr3_aa: CASSPGLAGVKQYF

d_call: TRBD1
j_call: TRBJ2-7
v_call: TRBV10-3
cdr3_aa: CATGQGAYEQYF

d_call: -
j_call: TRBJ2-1
v_call: TRBV6-1
cdr3_aa: CASTFTPLAGRNEQFF

d_call: TRBD1
j_call: TRBJ1-1
v_call: TRBV20-1
cdr3_aa: CSARQGASEAFF

d_call: TRBD1
j_call: TRBJ2-1
v_call: TRBV29-1
cdr3_aa: CSVEATGIYNEQFF